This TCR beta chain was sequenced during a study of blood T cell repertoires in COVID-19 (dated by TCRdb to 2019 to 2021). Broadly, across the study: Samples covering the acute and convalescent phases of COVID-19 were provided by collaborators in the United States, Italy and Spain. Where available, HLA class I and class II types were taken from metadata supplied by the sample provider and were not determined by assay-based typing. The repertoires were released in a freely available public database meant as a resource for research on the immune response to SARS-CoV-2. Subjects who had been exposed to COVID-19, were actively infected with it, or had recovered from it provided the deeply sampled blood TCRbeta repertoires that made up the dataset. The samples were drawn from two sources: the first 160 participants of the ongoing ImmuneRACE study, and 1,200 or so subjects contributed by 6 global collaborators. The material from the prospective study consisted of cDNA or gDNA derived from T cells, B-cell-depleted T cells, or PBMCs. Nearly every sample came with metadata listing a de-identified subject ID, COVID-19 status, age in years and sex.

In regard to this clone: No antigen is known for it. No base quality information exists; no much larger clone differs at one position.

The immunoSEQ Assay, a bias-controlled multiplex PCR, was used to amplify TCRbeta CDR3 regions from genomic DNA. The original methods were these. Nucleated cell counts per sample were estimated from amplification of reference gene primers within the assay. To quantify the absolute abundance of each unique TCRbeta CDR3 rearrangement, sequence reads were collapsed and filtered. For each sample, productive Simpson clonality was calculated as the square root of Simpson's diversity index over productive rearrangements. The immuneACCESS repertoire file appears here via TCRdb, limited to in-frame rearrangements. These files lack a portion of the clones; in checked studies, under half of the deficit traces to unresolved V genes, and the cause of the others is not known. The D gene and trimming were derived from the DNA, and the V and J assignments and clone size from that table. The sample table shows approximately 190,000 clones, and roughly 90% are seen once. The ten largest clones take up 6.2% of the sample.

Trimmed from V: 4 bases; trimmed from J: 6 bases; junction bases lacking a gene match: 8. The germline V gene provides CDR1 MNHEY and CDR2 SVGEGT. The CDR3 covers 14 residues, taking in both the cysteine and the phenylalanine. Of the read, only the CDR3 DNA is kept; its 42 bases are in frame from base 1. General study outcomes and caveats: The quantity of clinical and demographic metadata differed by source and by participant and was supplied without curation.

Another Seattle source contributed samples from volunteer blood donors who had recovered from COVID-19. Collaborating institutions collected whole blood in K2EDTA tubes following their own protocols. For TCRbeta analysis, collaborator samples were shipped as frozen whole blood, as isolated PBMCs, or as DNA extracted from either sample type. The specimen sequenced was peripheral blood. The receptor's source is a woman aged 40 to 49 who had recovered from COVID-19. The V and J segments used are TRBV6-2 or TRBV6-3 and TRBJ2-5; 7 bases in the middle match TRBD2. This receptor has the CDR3 CASSFGGGPQTQYF. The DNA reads TGTGCCAGCAGTTTTGGGGGAGGGCCGCAGACCCAGTACTTC.